Below, 30 T cell receptor beta chains from the same sample are listed, as sequenced in a study of cytomegalovirus exposure and HLA in healthy donors. Method: immunoSEQ multiplex PCR; TCRdb's copy keeps in-frame clones and lacks some. The repertoire consists of some 130,000 clones, with 94% occurring once and the leading ten covering about 1.7%. The sequenced sample was PBMCs. The receptors were sampled from a man younger than 35 in good health and CMV-seropositive.

The V call is TRBV5-1, the J call TRBJ2-7, with D perhaps matching TRBD1 (5 bases). Trimming shortened V by 3 bases and J by 4 bases, and 11 bases separated the two germline ends. The CDR3 sequence is 13 residues long. Per the germline V gene, CDR1 is SGHRS and CDR2 is YFSETQ. DNA of the CDR3: TGCGCCAGCAGCTCCGACAGACCATACGAGCAGTACTTC. Its protein is CASSSDRPYEQYF.

The V gene is TRBV18, the J gene TRBJ1-1, with D hard to call. V lost 1 base and J lost 4, with 4 bases in between. CDR1 and CDR2 (germline): KGHSH, LQKENI. This CDR3 region has 12 residues. Written as DNA, the CDR3 is TGTGCCAGCTCACCACTAGCCACTGAAGCTTTCTTT. Its protein is CASSPLATEAFF.

The V call is TRBV5-1, the J call TRBJ2-1; D remains ambiguous. The V end was cut by 0 bases, the J end by 8 bases, with 6 bases between. The CDR3 spans 12 residues. CDR1 and CDR2 from the germline V gene are SGHRS and YFSETQ. Here the CDR3 DNA reads TGCGCCAGCAGCTTGGTACTATATGAGCAGTTCTTC. It encodes CASSLVLYEQFF. Based on the CDR3 plus reference TRBV5-1 and TRBJ2-1, the full variable domain is KAGVTQTPRYLIKTRGQQVTLSCSPISGHRSVSWYQQTPGQGLQFLFEYFSETQRNKGNFPGRFSGRQFSNSRSEMNVSTLELGDSALYLCASSLVLYEQFFGPGTRLTVL.

The rearrangement uses TRBV30 and TRBJ2-7; D possibly corresponds to TRBD2 (6 bases). V was cut by 1 base and J by 3 bases, with 13 bases left in between. CDR1 is GTSNPN and CDR2 is SVGIG in the germline V gene (reference sequence). The CDR3 extends over 14 amino acids. CDR3 sequence reads: CAWSAGREVYEQYF. The DNA for the CDR3 is TGTGCCTGGAGTGCTGGGCGGGAAGTCTACGAGCAGTACTTC.

V is TRBV7-9 and J is TRBJ1-1; tentatively, D is TRBD1 (5 bases). Germline lookup yields CDR1 SEHNR and CDR2 FQNEAQ (reference sequence). This CDR3 has 12 amino acids. V lost 5 bases to trimming and J lost 5 bases, with 9 bases between them. The CDR3 is CASSLSGTEAFF. The CDR3 DNA follows: TGTGCCAGCAGCCTATCAGGGACTGAAGCTTTCTTT.

This chain links TRBV29-1 with TRBJ1-2; TRBD1 matches at 7 bases. This CDR3 is 12 amino acids long. The trim removed 4 bases at V and 5 bases at J, leaving 4 bases unmatched. Germline V gene lookup returns CDR1 SQVTM and CDR2 ANQGSEA. The CDR3 DNA reads TGCAGCGTTGGGGACAGAGCATATGGCTACACCTTC. This sequence encodes CSVGDRAYGYTF.

V gene TRBV30 combines with J gene TRBJ2-7; the D gene is possibly TRBD1 (5 bases). The CDR3 extends over 13 amino acids. Germline assignment: CDR1 GTSNPN and CDR2 SVGIG (reference sequence). The germline V and J ends were trimmed by 0 bases and 2 bases, with 8 bases remaining between them. The CDR3 protein is CAWSVEGAYEQYF. The DNA of the CDR3 is TGTGCCTGGAGTGTAGAAGGGGCCTACGAGCAGTACTTC.

With respect to this clone: Other DNA sequences in this specimen translate into the identical CDR3. V is TRBV4-1 and J is TRBJ2-3; weak D call: TRBD2 (5 bases). Per the germline V gene, CDR1 is MGHRA and CDR2 is YSYEKL. The CDR3 is 15 residues long. Trimming shortened V by 3 bases and J by 6 bases, and 16 bases separated the two germline ends. The CDR3: CASSQLAGGADTQYF. The CDR3 nucleotides read TGCGCCAGCAGCCAGCTGGCGGGCGGTGCGGATACGCAGTATTTT.

The V gene is TRBV11-1, the J gene TRBJ2-7; TRBD1 agrees at 8 bases. Germline assignment: CDR1 SGHAT and CDR2 FQDESV (reference sequence). V dropped 3 bases and J dropped 6; count of bases not matched to a gene: 1. The CDR3 runs 12 residues. The CDR3 coding sequence is TGTGCCAGCAGCTTCGACAGGGGCGAGCAGTACTTC. This encodes CASSFDRGEQYF.

The J gene is TRBJ2-6, the V gene TRBV28; possible D gene TRBD1, 5 bases. CDR1 MDHEN and CDR2 SYDVKM come from the germline V gene. Trimming shortened V by 5 bases and J by 0 bases, and 14 bases separated the two germline ends. This CDR3 has 17 amino acids. CDR3 loop: CASSRRQFHSGANVLTF. Written as DNA, the CDR3 is TGTGCCAGCAGTAGACGACAGTTCCACTCTGGGGCCAACGTCCTGACTTTC.

This chain uses TRBV28 with TRBJ2-5; no clear D. Germline CDR1 MDHEN, CDR2 SYDVKM. The length of the CDR3 is 12 residues. Trimming removed 4 bases from V and 4 bases from J, with 7 bases in between. The CDR3 region has the DNA TGTGCCAGCAGTTCTACCGGAGAGACCCAGTACTTC. Translated, it gives CASSSTGETQYF.

This rearrangement joins TRBV2 to TRBJ2-7; 7 bases are shared with TRBD2. This CDR3 comprises 14 residues. V trimming: 6 bases; J trimming: 3 bases; junction bases outside the gene matches: 8. Germline V lookup: CDR1 SNHLY, CDR2 FYNNEI. CDR3 protein: CASRNLGLDYEQYF. Here the CDR3 DNA reads TGTGCCAGCAGAAACCTAGGACTAGACTACGAGCAGTACTTC.

A word on this clone: The same CDR3 arises from other DNA sequences in this sample as well. V gene TRBV6-6 combines with J gene TRBJ2-2; 10 nucleotides align to TRBD2. This CDR3 has 15 residues. V trimming: 2 bases; J trimming: 3 bases; junction bases outside the gene matches: 0. Per the germline V gene, CDR1 is MNHNY and CDR2 is SVGAGI (reference sequence). The CDR3 sequence is CASSYLAGDTGELFF. CDR3 bases: TGTGCCAGCAGTTACCTAGCGGGAGACACCGGGGAGCTGTTTTTT.

About this clone: At the DNA level, this CDR3 is encoded by other sequences in the same sample as well. The chain employs TRBV2 and TRBJ2-4; D may be TRBD2 (5 bases). Germline V gives CDR1 SNHLY, CDR2 FYNNEI. This CDR3 has 14 residues. V dropped 6 bases and J dropped 0 bases, with 9 bases sitting between them. The CDR3 spells CASRAGLAKNIQYF. In nucleotides, the CDR3 is TGTGCCAGCAGGGCCGGACTAGCCAAAAACATTCAGTACTTC. The entire variable domain, with the rest obtained from reference TRBV2 and TRBJ2-4, is as follows: EPEVTQTPSHQVTQMGQEVILRCVPISNHLYFYWYRQILGQKVEFLVSFYNNEISEKSEIFDDQFSVERPDGSNFTLKIRSTKLEDSAMYFCASRAGLAKNIQYFGAGTRLSVL.

The gene calls are TRBV5-1 and TRBJ2-1, with 7 positions matching TRBD2. V trimming: 0 bases; J trimming: 2 bases; junction bases outside the gene matches: 5. This CDR3 is 16 amino acids long. CDR1 is SGHRS and CDR2 is YFSETQ in the germline V gene. DNA of the CDR3: TGCGCCAGCAGCTTGGGACTAGCAGCCACCTACAATGAGCAGTTCTTC. This sequence encodes CASSLGLAATYNEQFF.

The rearrangement links TRBV7-8 to TRBJ1-1, with D unclear. The CDR3 is made up of 13 amino acids. The V end was cut by 5 bases, the J end by 1 base, with 8 bases between. CDR1 is SGHVS, CDR2 FQNEAQ, per germline. The CDR3 region is CASSPPQNTEAFF. As DNA, the CDR3 is TGTGCCAGCAGCCCCCCACAGAACACTGAAGCTTTCTTT.

V is TRBV19 and J is TRBJ1-5, with TRBD1 matching 7 bases. Germline V gene data show CDR1 as LNHDA and CDR2 as SQIVND (reference sequence). Germline trimming cut 10 bases from V and 3 bases from J; bases unmatched to any gene: 9. The CDR3 sequence is 14 residues long. Here the CDR3 DNA reads TGTGCCACCAAAGGACAGGCTCTCAATCAGCCCCAGCATTTT. It yields the protein CATKGQALNQPQHF. Variable domain in full (rest from reference TRBV19 and TRBJ1-5): DGGITQSPKYLFRKEGQNVTLSCEQNLNHDAMYWYRQDPGQGLRLIYYSQIVNDFQKGDIAEGYSVSREKKESFPLTVTSAQKNPTAFYLCATKGQALNQPQHFGDGTRLSIL.

This clone was found once. The gene calls are TRBV19 and TRBJ2-7, with TRBD1 matching 9 bases. Trimming at V came to 6 bases and at J to 3 bases, leaving 6 bases not matched to a gene. Germline values: CDR1 LNHDA, CDR2 SQIVND (reference sequence). The CDR3 runs 14 residues. CDR3 nucleotides: TGTGCCAGTAGCTCCGGGACAGGGCTCTACGAGCAGTACTTC. It specifies CASSSGTGLYEQYF. The full variable domain, its missing parts supplied by reference TRBV19 and TRBJ2-7, is DGGITQSPKYLFRKEGQNVTLSCEQNLNHDAMYWYRQDPGQGLRLIYYSQIVNDFQKGDIAEGYSVSREKKESFPLTVTSAQKNPTAFYLCASSSGTGLYEQYFGPGTRLTVT.

V usage is TRBV4-1 and J usage is TRBJ1-5, with D maybe TRBD1 (5 bases). With 3 bases removed from V and 1 base from J, the gap between germline ends came to 10 bases. This CDR3 comprises 15 residues. Looked up from germline, CDR1 is MGHRA and CDR2 is YSYEKL. The CDR3 bases are TGCGCCAGCAGCCACAGTGGACAAAGCAATCAGCCCCAGCATTTT. Protein sequence: CASSHSGQSNQPQHF.

This clone has just one count. The chain employs TRBV5-1 and TRBJ2-7; 11 nucleotides match TRBD2. Germline V gene data show CDR1 as SGHRS and CDR2 as YFSETQ. Losses at the gene ends were 3 bases for V and 6 bases for J; bases not matched to a gene: 8. This CDR3 spans 15 amino acids. The CDR3: CASSWIAGGPSEQYF. CDR3 nucleotides: TGCGCCAGCAGCTGGATAGCGGGAGGGCCGTCCGAGCAGTACTTC.

This sequence joins TRBV10-3 and TRBJ1-1; 7 bases map to TRBD1. There are 15 residues in the CDR3. In germline, CDR1 is ENHRY, CDR2 SYGVKD. V gave up 10 bases and J gave up 1 base; unmatched junction bases: 12. The CDR3: CATGRNRDRNTEAFF. CDR3 in DNA: TGTGCCACGGGACGTAACCGGGACAGGAACACTGAAGCTTTCTTT.

The genes are TRBV28 and TRBJ2-5, with TRBD2 matching 12 bases. The ends lost 6 bases at V and 1 base at J; junction bases unmatched: 9. From germline, CDR1 is MDHEN and CDR2 SYDVKM. CDR3 size: 17 residues. CDR3 sequence reads: CASSTSGRMWPQETQYF. Here the CDR3 DNA reads TGTGCCAGCAGCACTAGCGGGAGGATGTGGCCCCAAGAGACCCAGTACTTC.

A single count supports this clone. The rearrangement joins TRBV29-1 to TRBJ1-5; 8 bases align to TRBD1. The CDR3 has 14 amino acids. Germline V CDR1 and CDR2: SQVTM, ANQGSEA. J lost 2 bases, V lost 5 bases, and 5 bases had no gene match. The CDR3 sequence is CSVSLTGGNQPQHF. DNA of the CDR3: TGCAGCGTTTCCTTGACAGGGGGCAATCAGCCCCAGCATTTT.

DNA of the CDR3: TGCGCCAGCAGCTTGGGACTAGCGAGGGTGGATACGCAGTATTTT. This codes for CASSLGLARVDTQYF. This chain uses TRBV5-1 with TRBJ2-3, with 8 nucleotides matching TRBD2. CDR1 SGHRS and CDR2 YFSETQ come from the germline V gene. V was clipped by 0 bases and J by 6 bases; unmatched bases: 6. This CDR3 is 15 amino acids long. The variable domain in full, with the rest retrieved from reference TRBV5-1 and TRBJ2-3, is KAGVTQTPRYLIKTRGQQVTLSCSPISGHRSVSWYQQTPGQGLQFLFEYFSETQRNKGNFPGRFSGRQFSNSRSEMNVSTLELGDSALYLCASSLGLARVDTQYFGPGTRLTVL.

This sequence joins TRBV5-4 and TRBJ1-1; tentative D call: TRBD1 (5 bases). There are 13 residues in the CDR3. V lost 4 bases and J 2 bases, leaving 9 bases between the germline ends. Germline values: CDR1 SGHNT, CDR2 YYREEE (reference sequence). Here the CDR3 DNA reads TGTGCCAGCAGCCGCCAGGGTAACACTGAAGCTTTCTTT. Protein: CASSRQGNTEAFF.

This chain joins TRBV6-5 and TRBJ2-7; 8 positions match TRBD1. Germline CDR1 and CDR2: MNHEY and SVGAGI. This CDR3 is built from 14 residues. With 4 bases clipped from V and 5 bases from J, the junction kept 7 bases outside the gene matches. This chain's CDR3 is CASSSRTGKNEQYF. CDR3 DNA: TGTGCCAGCAGTTCAAGGACAGGGAAGAACGAGCAGTACTTC.

The chain uses TRBV5-6 and TRBJ2-5; D call uncertain. The CDR3 totals 13 residues. Germline CDR1 and CDR2: SGHDT and YYEEEE. V dropped 3 bases and J dropped 5 bases, with 11 bases sitting between them. CDR3 sequence (DNA): TGTGCCAGCAGCTCACCAGGCCAGGAGACCCAGTACTTC. Translated: CASSSPGQETQYF.

This clone has only one observation. J is TRBJ2-3 and V is TRBV5-1; possible D gene TRBD2, 5 bases. This CDR3 region has 14 residues. V lost 0 bases and J lost 4, with 9 bases in between. CDR1 and CDR2 (germline): SGHRS, YFSETQ. CDR3 sequence (DNA): TGCGCCAGCAGCTTGGGCGGAGGAGCAGATACGCAGTATTTT. Translating it yields CASSLGGGADTQYF.

The genes are TRBV5-1 and TRBJ1-1; TRBD1 might be the D (6 bases). Germline CDR1 reads SGHRS; CDR2 reads YFSETQ. The CDR3 runs to 14 residues. Trimming pared 4 bases from V and 4 bases from J, leaving 14 bases between. In nucleotides, the CDR3 is TGCGCCAGCAGCGACCAGACAGGCATCACTGAAGCTTTCTTT. It codes for CASSDQTGITEAFF. The full variable domain, with the rest looked up from reference TRBV5-1 and TRBJ1-1, is KAGVTQTPRYLIKTRGQQVTLSCSPISGHRSVSWYQQTPGQGLQFLFEYFSETQRNKGNFPGRFSGRQFSNSRSEMNVSTLELGDSALYLCASSDQTGITEAFFGQGTRLTVV.

V gene TRBV11-3 combines with J gene TRBJ2-1; 9 bases match TRBD1. V dropped 5 bases and J dropped 3; count of bases not matched to a gene: 5. CDR1 and CDR2 (germline): SGHNT, YENEEA. CDR3 length: 15 residues. This CDR3 is CASSRGQGYYNEQFF. In DNA form, the CDR3 reads TGTGCCAGCAGCCGGGGACAGGGATACTACAATGAGCAGTTCTTC.